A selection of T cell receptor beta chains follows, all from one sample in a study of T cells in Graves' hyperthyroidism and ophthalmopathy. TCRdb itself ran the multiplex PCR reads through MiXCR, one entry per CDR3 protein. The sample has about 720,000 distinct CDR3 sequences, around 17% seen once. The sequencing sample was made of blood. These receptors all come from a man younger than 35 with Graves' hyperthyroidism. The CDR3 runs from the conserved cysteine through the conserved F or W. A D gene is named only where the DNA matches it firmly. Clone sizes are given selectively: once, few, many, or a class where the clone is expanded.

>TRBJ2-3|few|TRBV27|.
TGTGCCAGCACGTCCCCCTTCACAGATACGCAGTATTTT
CASTSPFTDTQYF
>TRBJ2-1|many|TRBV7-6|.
TGTGCCAGCAGCTTAGGTCCGGGCGGAGCTACCTACAATGAGCAGTTCTTC
CASSLGPGGATYNEQFF
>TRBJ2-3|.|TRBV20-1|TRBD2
TGCAGTGCTAGAGATCCCGGTGTAGCGGGAGGGCCATTAGATACGCAGTATTTT
CSARDPGVAGGPLDTQYF
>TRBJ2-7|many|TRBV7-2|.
.
CASSSVAGGSEQCF
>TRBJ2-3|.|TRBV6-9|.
TGTGCCAGCAGTTATCTACAGCCACAGGTCCACGGGACCACAGATACGCAGTATTTT
CASSYLQPQVHGTTDTQYF
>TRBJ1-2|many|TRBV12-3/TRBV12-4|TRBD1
TGTGCCAGCAGGGACGGGACAGGGGACTATGGCTACACCTTC
CASRDGTGDYGYTF
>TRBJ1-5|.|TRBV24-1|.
TGTGCCACCAGTGACTCTACAGGGACCGATCAGCCCCAGCATTTT
CATSDSTGTDQPQHF
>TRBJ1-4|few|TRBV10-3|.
TGTGCCATCAGTGAGGGGACGAGGAATGAAAAACTGTTTTTT
CAISEGTRNEKLFF
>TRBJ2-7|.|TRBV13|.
TGTGCCAGCAGCTTATATCTGGGTGAGCAGTACTTC
CASSLYLGEQYF
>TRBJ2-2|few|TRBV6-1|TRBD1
TGTGCCAGCAGGTCCGGGACAGCGAACACCGGGGAGCTGTTTTTT
CASRSGTANTGELFF
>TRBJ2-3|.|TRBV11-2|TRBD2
TGTGCCAGCAGCTTTGCTAGCGGGTACACAGATACGCAGTATTTT
CASSFASGYTDTQYF
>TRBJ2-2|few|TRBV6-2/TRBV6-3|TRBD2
TGTGCCAGCAGCCGCGGGACTAGCGGGATTGGCGGGGAGCTGTTTTTT
CASSRGTSGIGGELFF
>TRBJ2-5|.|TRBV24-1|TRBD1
TGTGCCACCAGTGACTCCTGGGGCAGGGGGCATTCGGAGACCCAGTACTTC
CATSDSWGRGHSETQYF
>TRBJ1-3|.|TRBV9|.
TGTGCCAGCAGCGTAGGGGGTGGAAACACCATATATTTT
CASSVGGGNTIYF
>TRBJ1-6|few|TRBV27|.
TGTGCCAGCAGTTTAAAAGACTCATGGGCCCTCCACTTT
CASSLKDSWALHF
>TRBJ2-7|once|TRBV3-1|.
TGTGCCAGCAGCCAAGCCTACGGGAGCTACGAGCAGTACTTC
CASSQAYGSYEQYF
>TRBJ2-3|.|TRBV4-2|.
TGTGCCAGCAGCCAAGAACTCAATCAACTCACAGATACGCAGTATTTT
CASSQELNQLTDTQYF
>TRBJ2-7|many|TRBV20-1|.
TGCAGTGCTAGAGGGGTCCTCGAGCAGTACTTC
CSARGVLEQYF
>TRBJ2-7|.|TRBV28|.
TGTGCCAGCAGGGTACCCCCCTCCTACGAGCAGTACTTC
CASRVPPSYEQYF
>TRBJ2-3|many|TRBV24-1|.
TGTGCCACCCAAAGGGCGGGACTCACAGATACGCAGTATTTT
CATQRAGLTDTQYF
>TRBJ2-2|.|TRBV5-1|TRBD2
TGCGCCAGCAGCTCGGCGGGAGCGGCAAACACCGGGGAGCTGTTTTTT
CASSSAGAANTGELFF
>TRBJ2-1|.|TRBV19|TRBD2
TGTGCCAGTAGTAGACTAGCGGGAACCGGGAATGAGCAGTTCTTC
CASSRLAGTGNEQFF
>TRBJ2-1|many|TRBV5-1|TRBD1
TGTGCCAGCAGTTGGGGACAGGGGAATGAGCAGTTCTTC
CASSWGQGNEQFF
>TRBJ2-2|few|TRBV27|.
TGTGCCAGCAGAACAGGGATGGGCGGGGAGCTGTTTTTT
CASRTGMGGELFF
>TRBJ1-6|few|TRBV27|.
TGTGCCAGCAATCCAACGGGGCGGAGTAATTCACCCCTCCACTTT
CASNPTGRSNSPLHF
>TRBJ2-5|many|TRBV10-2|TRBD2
TGCGCCAGCAGTGAGTCTCAGACTAGCGGGAGAGTCAGGGAGACCCAGTACTTC
CASSESQTSGRVRETQYF
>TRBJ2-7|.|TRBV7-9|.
TGTGCCAGCAGCCCCCGGGACTCCCACGAGCAGTACTTC
CASSPRDSHEQYF
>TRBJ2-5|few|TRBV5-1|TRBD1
TGCGCCAGCAGCTTGGGCGGACAGGGATGGGGAGAGACCCAGTACTTC
CASSLGGQGWGETQYF
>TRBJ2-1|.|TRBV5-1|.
TGCGCCAGCAGCTTGGGCCTTTCCCCGCAGTTCTTC
CASSLGLSPQFF
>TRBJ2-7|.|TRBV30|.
TGTGCCTTTGTAGCCGGGACATTAGGCTACGAGCAGTACTTC
CAFVAGTLGYEQYF
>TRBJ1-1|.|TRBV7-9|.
TGTGCCAGCAGCTTAGCGGGAGTTGAAAGCACTGAAGCTTTCTTT
CASSLAGVESTEAFF
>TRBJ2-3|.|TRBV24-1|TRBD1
TGTGCCACCAGTTCCTCCCGGGACAGGGTGACAGATACGCAGTATTTT
CATSSSRDRVTDTQYF
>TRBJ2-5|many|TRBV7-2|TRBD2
TGTGCCAGCAGCTTAGGGACTAGCGGGCTTAGGGCGGAGACCCAGTACTTC
CASSLGTSGLRAETQYF
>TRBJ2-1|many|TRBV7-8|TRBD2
TGTGCCAGCAGCCCCCGGCTAGCGGCCTACAATGAGCAGTTCTTC
CASSPRLAAYNEQFF
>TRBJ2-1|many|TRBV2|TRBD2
TGTGCCAGCAGGCTCAGTCCGGCGGGACTAGACGGTGAGCAGTTCTTC
CASRLSPAGLDGEQFF
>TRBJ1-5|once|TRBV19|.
TGTGCCAGTAGTATAGTCAGAGCAAATCAGCCCCAGCATTTT
CASSIVRANQPQHF
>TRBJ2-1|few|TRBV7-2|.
TGTGCCAGCAGCTTAGCGAATGGGGAGCAGTTCTTC
CASSLANGEQFF
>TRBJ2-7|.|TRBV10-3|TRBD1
TGTGCCATCAGTGCCGGACAGGGCGACGAGCAGTACTTC
CAISAGQGDEQYF
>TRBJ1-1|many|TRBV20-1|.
TGCAGTGCTAGAGATAGGGTTTCAGGGGAGATCAGCGGGGCTTTCTTT
CSARDRVSGEISGAFF
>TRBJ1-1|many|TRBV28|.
TGTGCCAGCAGTTACCCCAGGGGAGTAGGAACTGAAGCTTTCTTT
CASSYPRGVGTEAFF
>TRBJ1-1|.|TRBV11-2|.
TGTGCCAGCAGCCCCGGACGGGGGCGAAGCACTGAAGCTTTCTTT
CASSPGRGRSTEAFF
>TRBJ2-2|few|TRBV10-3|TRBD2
TGTGCCTCGCGGGGGGACGACGGGGAGCTGTTTTTT
CASRGDDGELFF
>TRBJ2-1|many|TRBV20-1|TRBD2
TGCAGTGTTCTAGGGGGACTAGATAGGGGGTGGGAGCAGTTCTTC
CSVLGGLDRGWEQFF